The 24 T cell receptor beta chains listed next were all sequenced from one sample in a study of blood T cell repertoires in COVID-19 (dated by TCRdb to about 2020). Library construction relied on the immunoSEQ multiplex PCR assay. TCRdb holds this immuneACCESS table with in-frame rearrangements only. Some clones are missing; in checked studies, unresolved V genes explain under half, and the rest has no known cause. Counted in this sample were some 25,000 clones; almost 95% of them appeared once. The ten largest clones represent around 2% of the sample. Sequencing was carried out using peripheral blood. Receptor source: a human donor in a cohort sampled during active COVID-19.

This clone was seen once. The chain combines TRBV4-2 with TRBJ2-2, with 9 bases identical to TRBD2. J gave up 0 bases and V 4 bases, and 9 bases lay outside the gene matches. This CDR3 is built from 18 residues. The germline CDR1 and CDR2 sequences are LGHNA and YNFKEQ. The CDR3 DNA sequence: TGTGCCAGCAGCCGCGGGCTAGCGGGGCAAACGAACACCGGGGAGCTGTTTTTT. It is translated as CASSRGLAGQTNTGELFF.

V usage is TRBV28 and J usage is TRBJ2-5; TRBD2 aligns across 14 bases. CDR1 MDHEN and CDR2 SYDVKM come from the germline V gene. The CDR3 is made up of 15 amino acids. Trimming took 5 bases from V and 4 from J; bases not matched to a gene: 3. The CDR3 is CASSPTSGGGETQYF. In DNA form, the CDR3 reads TGTGCCAGCAGTCCGACTAGCGGGGGGGGAGAGACCCAGTACTTC.

The chain joins TRBV7-2 to TRBJ2-7, with 7 bases matching TRBD1. The CDR3 covers 14 residues. Germline V gene data show CDR1 as SGHTA and CDR2 as FQGNSA. The ends lost 5 bases at V and 5 bases at J; junction bases unmatched: 9. The CDR3 spells CASSPPTGNHEQYF. The CDR3 nucleotides read TGTGCCAGCAGCCCACCGACAGGGAACCACGAGCAGTACTTC.

The chain combines TRBV3-1 (or the pseudogene TRBV3-2) with TRBJ1-1, with D perhaps matching TRBD1 (6 bases). The CDR3 covers 14 residues. Germline V gene lookup returns CDR1 LGHDT and CDR2 YNNKEL (reference sequence). V lost 2 bases and J 0 bases, leaving 7 bases between the germline ends. CDR3 in amino acids: CASSQRGMNTEAFF. The CDR3 DNA reads TGTGCCAGCAGCCAAAGGGGGATGAACACTGAAGCTTTCTTT.

The rearrangement links TRBV6-6 to TRBJ2-7; a possible D gene is TRBD1 (6 bases). Germline V gives CDR1 MNHNY, CDR2 SVGAGI (reference sequence). V dropped 6 bases and J dropped 0 bases, with 12 bases sitting between them. The CDR3 is 14 amino acids. In DNA form, the CDR3 reads TGTGCCAGCAGACTCACAGGGAACTCCTACGAGCAGTACTTC. Amino acids: CASRLTGNSYEQYF.

The CDR3 protein is CASSVAWTGEQETQYF. In DNA, the CDR3 is TGTGCCAGCAGCGTAGCCTGGACGGGGGAGCAAGAGACCCAGTACTTC. This rearrangement joins TRBV9 to TRBJ2-5, with D possibly matching TRBD2 (6 bases). CDR3 length: 16 amino acids. Germline CDR1 SGDLS, CDR2 YYNGEE. With 0 bases removed from V and 2 bases from J, the gap between germline ends came to 14 bases.

The rearrangement links TRBV6-4 to TRBJ2-2; 8 positions match TRBD1. The junction had 5 bases not matched to a gene; V was cut back by 5 bases and J by 0 bases. The germline gives CDR1 MRHNA, CDR2 SNTAGT. The CDR3 is made up of 16 amino acids. CDR3 in amino acids: CASSRQGASNTGELFF. CDR3 sequence (DNA): TGTGCCAGCAGTCGGCAGGGGGCGTCGAACACCGGGGAGCTGTTTTTT.

V usage is TRBV6-2 or TRBV6-3 and J usage is TRBJ2-7; D is unclear. Germline CDR1 MNHEY, CDR2 SVGEGT. CDR3 length: 14 amino acids. V was clipped by 0 bases and J by 0 bases, with 6 bases between them. CDR3 nucleotides: TGTGCCAGCAGTTACTCCCGCGTCTCCTACGAGCAGTACTTC. It is translated as CASSYSRVSYEQYF.

For the CDR3, the DNA is TGTGCCAGCAGTGACTCTAGGGCCCCCCGGGGGGGCTTTGGAAACACCATATATTTT. This codes for CASSDSRAPRGGFGNTIYF. The V and J genes are TRBV6-4 and TRBJ1-3; a weak D match, TRBD1 (6 bases). The CDR3 length is 19 residues. The germline gives CDR1 MRHNA, CDR2 SNTAGT. V lost 0 bases and J lost 3, with 21 bases in between.

The chain joins TRBV6-6 to TRBJ2-7; 7 bases align to TRBD1. Trimming at V came to 8 bases and at J to 2 bases, leaving 3 bases not matched to a gene. The CDR3 extends over 12 amino acids. Germline CDR1 and CDR2: MNHNY and SVGAGI (reference sequence). The CDR3 bases are TGTGCCAGCGCGCAGGGGGCCTACGAGCAGTACTTC. Translated, it gives CASAQGAYEQYF.

This chain joins TRBV10-3 and TRBJ1-1, with D perhaps matching TRBD1 (5 bases). Germline V gene sequence: CDR1 ENHRY, CDR2 SYGVKD. The CDR3 runs 13 residues. V was trimmed by 0 bases and J by 11 bases, leaving 13 bases between them. Written as DNA, the CDR3 is TGTGCCATCAGTGAGTCTGGCAGGGTGGGGGCTTTCTTT. It yields the protein CAISESGRVGAFF.

As DNA, the CDR3 is TGTGCCAGCAGTGACCGGGTCCGCACAGATACGCAGTATTTT. As protein: CASSDRVRTDTQYF. This chain uses TRBV25-1 with TRBJ2-3; the D is unclear. V was shortened by 3 bases and J by 1 base, with 8 bases between the two germline ends. This CDR3 comprises 14 residues. CDR1 is MGHDK and CDR2 is SYGVNS in the germline V gene.

The chain uses TRBV27 and TRBJ1-4; D is unresolved. The germline V gene encodes CDR1 MNHEY and CDR2 SMNVEV (reference sequence). V was shortened by 6 bases and J by 4 bases, with 12 bases between the two germline ends. The CDR3 is made up of 14 amino acids. The CDR3 sequence: CASRGGRDNEKLFF. DNA of the CDR3: TGTGCCAGCAGAGGTGGACGGGATAATGAAAAACTGTTTTTT.

The V and J genes are TRBV6-2 or TRBV6-3 and TRBJ2-7; TRBD1 aligns across 9 bases. Germline CDR1 and CDR2: MNHEY and SVGEGT. V shed 2 bases and J 4 bases; nucleotides not matched to a gene: 9. The CDR3 is 16 residues long. CDR3 amino acids: CASSYRGLGQGYEQYF. CDR3 bases: TGTGCCAGCAGTTACCGAGGATTGGGACAGGGATACGAGCAGTACTTC.

The V call is TRBV5-1, the J call TRBJ1-2; TRBD1 agrees at 9 bases. CDR1 SGHRS and CDR2 YFSETQ come from the germline V gene. The CDR3 sequence is 15 residues long. V shed 0 bases, J shed 8 bases, and the junction held 8 bases outside the gene matches. The CDR3 loop is CASSLEGTGPGGYTF. CDR3 bases: TGCGCCAGCAGCTTGGAAGGGACAGGGCCAGGCGGCTACACCTTC. Drawing the rest from reference TRBV5-1 and TRBJ1-2, the complete variable domain is KAGVTQTPRYLIKTRGQQVTLSCSPISGHRSVSWYQQTPGQGLQFLFEYFSETQRNKGNFPGRFSGRQFSNSRSEMNVSTLELGDSALYLCASSLEGTGPGGYTFGSGTRLTVV.

The chain couples TRBV5-1 to TRBJ1-1; tentatively, D is TRBD1 (5 bases). CDR3 length: 15 amino acids. Germline V gene data show CDR1 as SGHRS and CDR2 as YFSETQ. The germline V and J ends were trimmed by 5 bases and 5 bases, with 19 bases remaining between them. The CDR3 DNA is TGCGCCAGCAGTTCCGGGGGACTCACCTCAACTGAAGCTTTCTTT. Its protein is CASSSGGLTSTEAFF.

V is TRBV11-2 and J is TRBJ2-7, with TRBD2 matching 8 bases. This CDR3 is built from 16 residues. Germline V gene sequence: CDR1 SGHAT, CDR2 FQNNGV. V lost 5 bases, J lost 2 bases, and 11 bases stayed unmatched. This CDR3 is CASSPSGSLIPYEQYF. The CDR3 bases are TGTGCCAGCAGCCCCAGCGGGAGCCTTATTCCCTACGAGCAGTACTTC.

The chain couples TRBV30 to TRBJ2-7; 14 nucleotides match TRBD2. CDR1 GTSNPN and CDR2 SVGIG come from the germline V gene (reference sequence). V trimming: 5 bases; J trimming: 6 bases; junction bases outside the gene matches: 3. The CDR3 has 13 amino acids. The CDR3 region is CAWEGLAGAEQYF. In DNA form, the CDR3 reads TGTGCCTGGGAGGGACTAGCGGGAGCCGAGCAGTACTTC.

The V and J genes are TRBV30 and TRBJ2-3; TRBD2 matches at 13 bases. The germline V gene has CDR1 GTSNPN and CDR2 SVGIG (reference sequence). Trimming at V came to 4 bases and at J to 0 bases, leaving 7 bases not matched to a gene. This CDR3 region has 17 residues. For the CDR3, the DNA is TGTGCCTGGAACCGAGGACTAGCGGGAGTAAGCACAGATACGCAGTATTTT. Its translation: CAWNRGLAGVSTDTQYF.

This chain links TRBV28 with TRBJ2-1; D may be TRBD2 (6 bases). The CDR3 runs 15 residues. The germline CDR1 and CDR2 sequences are MDHEN and SYDVKM. The V end lost 2 bases, the J end lost 3 bases, and 11 bases lay between the germline ends. CDR3 DNA sequence: TGTGCCAGCAGTTTAGGGGGGATCTACTACAATGAGCAGTTCTTC. Amino acid sequence: CASSLGGIYYNEQFF.

The V call is TRBV6-1, the J call TRBJ2-7; tentatively, D is TRBD1 (6 bases). The CDR3 is 15 residues long. The germline V and J ends were trimmed by 2 bases and 4 bases, with 15 bases remaining between them. Germline loops: CDR1 MNHNS, CDR2 SASEGT. CDR3 residues: CASSETAGTQYEQYF. The CDR3, as DNA: TGTGCCAGCAGTGAAACCGCCGGGACACAGTACGAGCAGTACTTC.

A few counts support this clone. V usage is TRBV19 and J usage is TRBJ2-7; 8 nucleotides align to TRBD2. This CDR3 is 16 amino acids long. Germline V gene lookup returns CDR1 LNHDA and CDR2 SQIVND (reference sequence). J was trimmed by 4 bases and V by 0 bases; bases with no gene match: 8. The CDR3 DNA sequence: TGTGCCAGTAGTATAGATCGAGCGGGAGTTACTTACGAGCAGTACTTC. This codes for CASSIDRAGVTYEQYF. The whole variable domain, remainder taken from reference TRBV19 and TRBJ2-7, is DGGITQSPKYLFRKEGQNVTLSCEQNLNHDAMYWYRQDPGQGLRLIYYSQIVNDFQKGDIAEGYSVSREKKESFPLTVTSAQKNPTAFYLCASSIDRAGVTYEQYFGPGTRLTVT.

The chain links TRBV3-1 (or the pseudogene TRBV3-2) to TRBJ2-5; 7 nucleotides align to TRBD1. Germline V CDR1 and CDR2: LGHDT, YNNKEL (reference sequence). After removal of 4 bases from V and 3 bases from J, the junction contained 11 bases not matched to a gene. The CDR3 runs 16 residues. The CDR3 nucleotides read TGTGCCAGCAGCCCCCCGGGACAGATCAAAAAAGAGACCCAGTACTTC. Amino acid sequence: CASSPPGQIKKETQYF.

The chain recombines TRBV7-6 with TRBJ1-1, with 9 bases identical to TRBD1. Trimming at V came to 5 bases and at J to 8 bases, leaving 9 bases not matched to a gene. The CDR3 has 14 residues. Germline V lookup: CDR1 SGHVS, CDR2 FNYEAQ. Written as DNA, the CDR3 is TGTGCCAGCAGCGCTCCGGGACAGGGTGCGGAAGCTTTCTTT. Protein product: CASSAPGQGAEAFF. Based on the CDR3 plus reference TRBV7-6 and TRBJ1-1, the full variable domain is GAGVSQSPRYKVTKRGQDVALRCDPISGHVSLYWYRQALGQGPEFLTYFNYEAQQDKSGLPNDRFSAERPEGSISTLTIQRTEQRDSAMYRCASSAPGQGAEAFFGQGTRLTVV.